The 29 T cell receptor beta chains given below trace back to one sample, sequenced in a study of T cell responses to AZD1222 COVID-19 vaccine. The protocol was immunoSEQ multiplex PCR, while the TCRdb copy is restricted to in-frame clones and leaves out a portion. This table has tens of thousands of clones, 89% appearing once. This specimen was peripheral blood, taken 28 days after the second AZD1222 dose. Receptors were obtained from an adult who received the AZD1222 COVID-19 vaccine.

For the CDR3, the DNA is TGTGCCAGCAGCGGGAGCGGGGGGGCCCGATCGCCGACCCAAGAGACCCAGTACTTC. Translation: CASSGSGGARSPTQETQYF. The J gene is TRBJ2-5, the V gene TRBV7-8; 10 bases align to TRBD2. CDR1 is SGHVS, CDR2 FQNEAQ, per germline. This CDR3 is built from 19 residues. The junction had 16 bases not matched to a gene; V was cut back by 5 bases and J by 1 base. The full variable domain, rest sourced from reference TRBV7-8 and TRBJ2-5, is GAGVSQSPRYKVAKRGQDVALRCDPISGHVSLFWYQQALGQGPEFLTYFQNEAQLDKSGLPSDRFFAERPEGSVSTLKIQRTQQEDSAVYLCASSGSGGARSPTQETQYFGPGTRLLVL.

This chain uses TRBV2 with TRBJ1-1; D is unresolved. The V end was cut by 1 base, the J end by 1 base, with 4 bases between. The germline gives CDR1 SNHLY, CDR2 FYNNEI. CDR3 length equals 13 residues. CDR3: CASSEGGNTEAFF. In DNA form, the CDR3 reads TGTGCCAGCAGTGAAGGAGGGAACACTGAAGCTTTCTTT.

The J gene is TRBJ2-5, the V gene TRBV9; D is possibly TRBD1 or TRBD2 (7 bases each). The germline V and J ends were trimmed by 4 bases and 5 bases, with 24 bases remaining between them. The CDR3 contains 17 residues. From germline, CDR1 is SGDLS and CDR2 YYNGEE. In nucleotides, the CDR3 is TGTGCCAGCAGCCCTTCCCCACGACAGGGAGGGCGGGAGACCCAGTACTTC. It codes for CASSPSPRQGGRETQYF.

The chain employs TRBV28 and TRBJ2-3; 7 bases are a match to TRBD2. Trimming cost V 5 bases and J 8 bases; bases outside gene matches: 10. The CDR3 totals 14 residues. Germline CDR1 MDHEN, CDR2 SYDVKM. The CDR3 sequence: CASSPPTSPGTQYF. The CDR3 DNA reads TGTGCCAGCAGTCCGCCGACTAGCCCCGGTACGCAGTATTTT.

The chain has TRBV5-6 and TRBJ2-3; tentative D call: TRBD1 (5 bases). V was cut by 0 bases and J by 5 bases, with 10 bases left in between. The CDR3 contains 14 residues. Germline values: CDR1 SGHDT, CDR2 YYEEEE. The CDR3 region is CASSLGLGVDTQYF. The CDR3 coding sequence is TGTGCCAGCAGCTTGGGGTTAGGGGTAGATACGCAGTATTTT.

The CDR3 nucleotides read TGTGCCAGCAGCCGGGCAGTGGTCTCTGGGGCCAACGTCCTGACTTTC. The encoded protein is CASSRAVVSGANVLTF. The chain joins TRBV11-3 to TRBJ2-6; D remains ambiguous. Germline CDR1 SGHNT, CDR2 YENEEA. V lost 5 bases to trimming and J lost 0 bases, with 11 bases between them. The CDR3 extends over 16 amino acids.

This sequence joins TRBV7-2 and TRBJ1-2, with D tentatively TRBD1 (5 bases). This CDR3 has 13 residues. V lost 0 bases, J lost 5 bases, and 7 bases lay in between. The germline gives CDR1 SGHTA, CDR2 FQGNSA. The CDR3 here is CASSLAGQYGYTF. CDR3 DNA sequence: TGTGCCAGCAGCTTAGCGGGGCAGTATGGCTACACCTTC. Based on the CDR3 plus reference TRBV7-2 and TRBJ1-2, the full variable domain is GAGVSQSPSNKVTEKGKDVELRCDPISGHTALYWYRQSLGQGLEFLIYFQGNSAPDKSGLPSDRFSAERTGGSVSTLTIQRTQQEDSAVYLCASSLAGQYGYTFGSGTRLTVV.

Only one count was recorded for this clone. V gene TRBV5-1 combines with J gene TRBJ1-2; no firm D call. CDR3 length: 12 amino acids. Germline V lookup: CDR1 SGHRS, CDR2 YFSETQ. Trimming stripped 2 bases from V and 8 bases from J, with 10 bases between. In DNA, the CDR3 is TGCGCCAGCAGCTTCTCGGAAGGCGGCTACACCTTC. The encoded protein is CASSFSEGGYTF.

This clone occurred once. The V call is TRBV6-2 or TRBV6-3, the J call TRBJ2-2; D remains ambiguous. V lost 4 bases, J lost 0 bases, and 6 bases lay in between. Germline CDR1 reads MNHEY; CDR2 reads SVGEGT. The CDR3 spans 14 residues. The CDR3 protein is CASSSLSNTGELFF. CDR3 sequence (DNA): TGTGCCAGCAGTTCTCTTTCGAACACCGGGGAGCTGTTTTTT.

The chain joins TRBV28 to TRBJ2-4; 13 bases are shared with TRBD2. The CDR3 is 19 residues long. The germline gives CDR1 MDHEN, CDR2 SYDVKM. V dropped 5 bases and J dropped 7; count of bases not matched to a gene: 17. CDR3 in DNA: TGTGCCAGCAGTGGCTGGACTAGCGGGGGCCAAGGTGGCGGGAACATTCAGTACTTC. As protein: CASSGWTSGGQGGGNIQYF.

CDR3 nucleotide sequence: TGTGCCACCAGTGATTTTGATGACAGGCCAGCCTACGAGCAGTACGTC. This encodes CATSDFDDRPAYEQYV. This sequence joins TRBV24-1 and TRBJ2-7, with D perhaps matching TRBD1 (6 bases). The CDR3 spans 16 residues. V lost 1 base and J lost 2, with 14 bases in between. Germline V gene sequence: CDR1 KGHDR, CDR2 SFDVKD.

The chain combines TRBV29-1 with TRBJ2-3, with 8 bases fitting TRBD1. Trimming at V came to 3 bases and at J to 6 bases, leaving 8 bases not matched to a gene. This CDR3 spans 14 amino acids. Germline CDR1 is SQVTM and CDR2 is ANQGSEA. CDR3 in amino acids: CSVDRGLGFDTQYF. DNA of the CDR3: TGCAGCGTTGACAGGGGGCTGGGGTTTGATACGCAGTATTTT.

J is TRBJ2-1 and V is TRBV6-2 or TRBV6-3; D gene uncertain. CDR1 MNHEY and CDR2 SVGEGT come from the germline V gene. V was pared by 2 bases and J by 5 bases, with 10 bases between. This CDR3 comprises 14 residues. DNA for the CDR3: TGTGCCAGCAGTTACAGGCAGAGGAACAATGAGCAGTTCTTC. Translation: CASSYRQRNNEQFF.

V usage is TRBV7-9 and J usage is TRBJ2-7; D remains ambiguous. The CDR3 sequence is 15 residues long. Germline CDR1 is SEHNR and CDR2 is FQNEAQ (reference sequence). V shed 4 bases and J shed 3 bases, with 16 bases lying between them. Here the CDR3 DNA reads TGTGCCAGCAGCTCACGGCCCGTCCCATTCTACGAGCAGTACTTC. Protein sequence: CASSSRPVPFYEQYF. The full variable domain, in which reference TRBV7-9 and TRBJ2-7 provide the parts outside the CDR3, is DTGVSQNPRHKITKRGQNVTFRCDPISEHNRLYWYRQTLGQGPEFLTYFQNEAQLEKSRLLSDRFSAERPKGSFSTLEIQRTEQGDSAMYLCASSSRPVPFYEQYFGPGTRLTVT.

V and J are TRBV6-5 and TRBJ1-2, with 9 bases fitting TRBD1. The V and J ends lost 0 bases and 2 bases, in that order; junction bases with no gene match: 4. The CDR3 is made up of 16 amino acids. Looked up from germline, CDR1 is MNHEY and CDR2 is SVGAGI. The CDR3 DNA reads as TGTGCCAGCAGTTACTCCGGGACAGGGATGAACTATGGCTACACCTTC. Amino acid sequence: CASSYSGTGMNYGYTF.

The chain uses TRBV7-9 and TRBJ2-1, with D possibly TRBD2 on 6 matching bases. CDR3 size: 13 residues. V was trimmed by 0 bases and J by 6 bases, leaving 6 bases between them. Germline loops: CDR1 SEHNR, CDR2 FQNEAQ (reference sequence). CDR3 nucleotides: TGTGCCAGCAGCTTAGCGGGAGGCAATGAGCAGTTCTTC. Translation: CASSLAGGNEQFF.

This clone has only a few counts. This chain links TRBV24-1 with TRBJ2-4; D gene uncertain. This CDR3 spans 15 amino acids. The germline V gene encodes CDR1 KGHDR and CDR2 SFDVKD. V lost 4 bases to trimming and J lost 7 bases, with 16 bases between them. CDR3 sequence: CATSDAGPPPNIQYF. CDR3 nucleotide sequence: TGTGCCACCAGTGACGCCGGGCCTCCTCCCAACATTCAGTACTTC.

The CDR3 nucleotides are TGTGCCAGTAGTAATGTCGGACAGGGCGTAAACACTGAAGCTTTCTTT. Translated, it gives CASSNVGQGVNTEAFF. This chain links TRBV19 with TRBJ1-1, with 8 bases aligning to TRBD1. The CDR3 loop spans 16 amino acids. V trimming: 4 bases; J trimming: 2 bases; junction bases outside the gene matches: 9. Germline V gene data show CDR1 as LNHDA and CDR2 as SQIVND (reference sequence).

The chain is built from TRBV29-1 and TRBJ2-5; D not certain. The CDR3 totals 10 residues. The V end was cut by 7 bases, the J end by 7 bases, with 10 bases between. Germline V CDR1 and CDR2: SQVTM, ANQGSEA. CDR3 DNA sequence: TGCAGCGCCGTAAAGGGGACCCAGTACTTC. Protein product: CSAVKGTQYF.

The chain links TRBV28 to TRBJ1-5; perhaps TRBD1 as D (5 bases). There are 16 residues in the CDR3. The ends were cut back, 6 bases at V and 2 bases at J, with 17 bases in the middle. Germline CDR1 and CDR2: MDHEN and SYDVKM. The CDR3 here is CASSLSSGLGNQPQHF. CDR3 nucleotides: TGTGCCAGCAGCTTGTCTTCAGGGTTGGGCAATCAGCCCCAGCATTTT.

This clone was counted between two and nine times. The chain uses TRBV30 and TRBJ2-7, with TRBD1 matching 9 bases. The CDR3 has 14 residues. V gave up 2 bases and J gave up 4 bases; unmatched junction bases: 6. Looked up from germline, CDR1 is GTSNPN and CDR2 is SVGIG (reference sequence). CDR3 sequence: CAWSTGQGRYEQYF. CDR3 DNA: TGTGCCTGGAGTACAGGACAGGGGAGGTACGAGCAGTACTTC.

The CDR3 nucleotides are TGTGCCAGCTCACCGACTAGCGGGGGGCCTAGCACAGATACGCAGTATTTT. Its protein is CASSPTSGGPSTDTQYF. This rearrangement joins TRBV18 to TRBJ2-3; 13 bases are shared with TRBD2. This CDR3 is built from 17 residues. CDR1 and CDR2 (germline): KGHSH, LQKENI. Trimming at V came to 3 bases and at J to 0 bases, leaving 3 bases not matched to a gene. Based on the CDR3 plus reference TRBV18 and TRBJ2-3, the full variable domain is NAGVMQNPRHLVRRRGQEARLRCSPMKGHSHVYWYRQLPEEGLKFMVYLQKENIIDESGMPKERFSAEFPKEGPSILRIQQVVRGDSAAYFCASSPTSGGPSTDTQYFGPGTRLTVL.

The J gene is TRBJ2-7, the V gene TRBV19, with TRBD1 matching over 7 bases. With 7 bases clipped from V and 3 bases from J, the junction kept 3 bases outside the gene matches. The V gene's germline CDR1 is LNHDA and CDR2 SQIVND (reference sequence). This CDR3 is 12 amino acids long. In nucleotides, the CDR3 is TGTGCCAGTACGGACAGGTTCTACGAGCAGTACTTC. It is translated as CASTDRFYEQYF.

The chain links TRBV24-1 to TRBJ1-5, with 9 bases aligning to TRBD1. From germline, CDR1 is KGHDR and CDR2 SFDVKD. V was pared by 7 bases and J by 5 bases, with 17 bases of the junction left unmatched. CDR3 size: 18 residues. The CDR3 is CATRRRDRENWGHQPQHF. In DNA, the CDR3 is TGTGCCACCAGACGCCGGGACAGGGAAAACTGGGGGCATCAGCCCCAGCATTTT.

The CDR3 DNA sequence: TGTGCCAGGATCCGGGACATCAGCACAGATACGCAGTATTTT. This sequence encodes CARIRDISTDTQYF. The chain combines TRBV2 with TRBJ2-3, with D possibly TRBD1 on 6 matching bases. Germline assignment: CDR1 SNHLY and CDR2 FYNNEI. This CDR3 comprises 14 residues. V lost 9 bases and J 0 bases, leaving 13 bases between the germline ends.

This clone has only one observation. The junction does not match germline at one end; this may be a read error. This chain uses TRBV24-1 with TRBJ1-5; TRBD1 aligns across 7 bases. The length of the CDR3 is 14 residues. Germline values: CDR1 KGHDR, CDR2 SFDVKD. For the CDR3, the DNA is TGTGCCACCAGTTTCCGGGACAGCAGTCAGCCCCAGCATTTT. This sequence encodes CATSFRDSSQPQHF.

The chain has TRBV9 and TRBJ1-1; a weak D match, TRBD1 (5 bases). The CDR3 contains 15 residues. The V gene's germline CDR1 is SGDLS and CDR2 YYNGEE. V lost 0 bases and J 4 bases, leaving 13 bases between the germline ends. CDR3 amino acids: CASSVGGVSVTEAFF. CDR3 nucleotides: TGTGCCAGCAGCGTAGGGGGGGTGAGTGTCACTGAAGCTTTCTTT.

There are a few counts of this clone. V usage is TRBV6-5 and J usage is TRBJ2-1; tentatively, D is TRBD1 or TRBD2 (5 bases each). The germline gives CDR1 MNHEY, CDR2 SVGAGI. The CDR3 covers 15 residues. Trimming stripped 7 bases from V and 4 bases from J, with 17 bases between. CDR3 sequence: CASTLGPRGYNEQFF. CDR3 DNA sequence: TGTGCCAGCACCCTGGGACCCCGCGGGTACAATGAGCAGTTCTTC.

The rearrangement links TRBV19 to TRBJ1-1; no clear D gene. Germline loops: CDR1 LNHDA, CDR2 SQIVND (reference sequence). V lost 3 bases and J 2 bases, leaving 16 bases between the germline ends. The CDR3 runs 16 residues. CDR3 loop: CASSILGSWRNTEAFF. The CDR3 DNA follows: TGTGCCAGTAGTATCCTTGGGTCTTGGAGAAACACTGAAGCTTTCTTT.